This is a list of T cell receptor beta chains from one sample in a study of beta chain features in type 1 diabetes. TCRdb's copy holds only in-frame clones and misses some; the assay was immunoSEQ multiplex PCR. The sample holds 240,000 or so clones, over 20% seen once. The source material was naive CD4+ T cells from blood. The receptors were gathered from a woman in her forties with type 1 diabetes. CDR3s include the opening cysteine and the closing phenylalanine or tryptophan. Fields, in order: J gene, V gene, CDR3 protein.

TRBJ2-5,TRBV18,CASSSRQGHQETQYF
TRBJ1-2,TRBV28,CASTDRGPNYGYTF
TRBJ2-3,TRBV28,CASSSGVPDTQYF
TRBJ2-3,TRBV5-1,CASSGPGSTDTQYF
TRBJ1-2,TRBV25-1,CASSGRVPSVHGYTF
TRBJ2-2,TRBV25-1,CASSDFGGNTGELFF
TRBJ2-7,TRBV28,CASSESGLRPYEQYF
TRBJ2-1,TRBV7-9,CASSLAGDIQFF
TRBJ1-5,TRBV2,CASRSSTGSGRQPQHF
TRBJ1-5,TRBV18,CASSPGTAGSNQPQHF
TRBJ1-1,TRBV14,CASSLKNTEAFF
TRBJ1-2,TRBV27,CASSPWTGSSYNYGYTF
TRBJ2-1,TRBV30,CAWSFPQAGGYNEQFF
TRBJ2-3,TRBV11-3,CASSLGPGIDTQYF
TRBJ2-7,TRBV28,CASSFNRWEQYF
TRBJ1-2,TRBV29-1,CSVEGQVGNYGYTF
TRBJ1-1,TRBV19,CASSEQTGNTEAFF
TRBJ2-2,TRBV9,CASSVGAQGGTGELFF
TRBJ2-1,TRBV5-1,CASSVSAVAAEQFF
TRBJ1-5,TRBV19,CASSMGGYQPQHF
TRBJ2-5,TRBV10-3,CAISGDREPETQYF
TRBJ2-1,TRBV25-1,CATRGSPEIDEQFF